This T cell receptor beta chain is drawn from a study of molecular identifiers for immune sequencing clone quantification. Study conclusions and caveats: Barcodes shared by identical TCR molecules could lead to underestimated sizes of highly expanded clones.

In this sample, this clonotype turned up a few times. No antigen is known for it. Construction of naive CD8 libraries employed about 17,000 to 1,100,000 sorted cells together with 10%, 30% or 50% RNA. Libraries of bulk TCR were made by previously described methods (with listed TCR primers). TCRdb reanalysed the PCR reads using MiXCR and keeps one entry per CDR3 protein. The data show 250,000 to 350,000 distinct CDR3 sequences, about 22% seen once. V shed 1 base and J shed 1 base, with 10 bases lying between them. In germline, CDR1 is LGHNA, CDR2 YSLEER. The CDR3 runs to 16 residues. The chain combines TRBV4-3 with TRBJ2-2, with D hard to call. This TCR was sampled from a human donor in good health. Some libraries in this study had Jurkat cell RNA spiked in. Specimen: naive CD8+ T cells from blood, with Jurkat cell RNA spiked in. As to subset: FACS-sorted CD8+CD4-CCR7+CD45RA+ naive T cells. The CDR3 DNA follows: TGCGCCAGCAGCCAAGTCGTCAGTGAGAACACCGGGGAGCTGTTTTTT. Translated: CASSQVVSENTGELFF.